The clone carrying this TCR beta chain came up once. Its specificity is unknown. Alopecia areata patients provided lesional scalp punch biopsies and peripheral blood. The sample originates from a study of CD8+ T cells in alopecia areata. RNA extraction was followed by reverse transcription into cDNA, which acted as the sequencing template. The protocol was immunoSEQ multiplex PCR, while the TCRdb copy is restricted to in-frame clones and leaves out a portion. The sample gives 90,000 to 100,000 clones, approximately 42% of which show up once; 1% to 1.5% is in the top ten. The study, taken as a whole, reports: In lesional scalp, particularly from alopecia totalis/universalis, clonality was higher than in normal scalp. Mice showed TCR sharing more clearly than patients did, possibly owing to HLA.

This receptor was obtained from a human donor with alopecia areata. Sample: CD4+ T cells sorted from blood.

DNA for the CDR3: TGTGCCAGCACCCCCCAGGGGCAGGTCTATGGCTACACCTTC. Residues: CASTPQGQVYGYTF. The chain employs TRBV6-6 and TRBJ1-2; D is perhaps TRBD1 (6 bases). Germline V gives CDR1 MNHNY, CDR2 SVGAGI (reference sequence). Trimming removed 7 bases at V and 4 bases at J, with 16 bases between. The CDR3 runs to 14 residues.